The clone carrying this T cell receptor (beta chain) is a singleton in its sample. CDR3 length: 15 residues. Trimming removed 0 bases from V and 3 bases from J, with 12 bases in between. CDR1 and CDR2 from the germline V gene are LGHNA and YNFKEQ. This sample was taken from a study of blood T cell repertoires in COVID-19. Looking at the study overall: Sites in the United States, Italy and Spain provided acute and convalescent COVID-19 samples. T cells, B-cell-depleted T cells, or PBMCs supplied cDNA or gDNA.

Source study methods: Using reference gene primer amplification, nucleated cell counts were estimated. Profiling relied on immunoSEQ multiplex PCR, and the TCRdb table lists in-frame clones only, not all of them. V and J calls and clone size follow that table, whereas D and trimming were derived from the DNA. The table includes 170,000 or so clones, about 82% detected once. The V and J genes are TRBV4-2 and TRBJ2-7; D remains unclear. This TCR was recovered from a man aged 50-59 years with active or convalescent COVID-19. What was sequenced was peripheral blood. In DNA, the CDR3 is TGTGCCAGCAGCCAAGATCTGTATGGCTTCTACGAGCAGTACTTC. It specifies CASSQDLYGFYEQYF.